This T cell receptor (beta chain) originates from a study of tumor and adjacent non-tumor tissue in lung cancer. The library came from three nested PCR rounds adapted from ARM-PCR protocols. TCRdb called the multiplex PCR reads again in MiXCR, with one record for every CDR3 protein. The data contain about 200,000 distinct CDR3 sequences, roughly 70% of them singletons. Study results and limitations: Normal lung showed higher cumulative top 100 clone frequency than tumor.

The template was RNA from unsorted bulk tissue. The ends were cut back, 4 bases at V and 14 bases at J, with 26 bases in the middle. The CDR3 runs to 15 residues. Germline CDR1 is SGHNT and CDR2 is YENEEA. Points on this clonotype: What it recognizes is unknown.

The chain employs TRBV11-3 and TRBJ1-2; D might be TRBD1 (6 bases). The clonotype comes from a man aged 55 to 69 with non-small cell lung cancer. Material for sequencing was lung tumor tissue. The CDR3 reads CASSSNSPRGTGCTF. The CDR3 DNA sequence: TGTGCCAGCAGCTCCAACAGCCCCAGGGGTACTGGCTGTACCTTC.